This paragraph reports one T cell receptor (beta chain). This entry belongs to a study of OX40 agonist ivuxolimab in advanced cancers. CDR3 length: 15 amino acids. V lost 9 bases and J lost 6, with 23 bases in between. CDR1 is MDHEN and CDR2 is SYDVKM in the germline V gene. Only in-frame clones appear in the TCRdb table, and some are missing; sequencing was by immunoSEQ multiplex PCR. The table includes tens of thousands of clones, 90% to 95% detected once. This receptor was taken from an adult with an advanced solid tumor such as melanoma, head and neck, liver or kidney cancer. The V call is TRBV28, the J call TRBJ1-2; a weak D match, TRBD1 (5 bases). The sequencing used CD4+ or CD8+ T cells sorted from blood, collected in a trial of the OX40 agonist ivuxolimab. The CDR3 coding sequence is TGTGCCAGTACTAGCGTGGGGGGTGGCGGTAATGGCTACACCTTC. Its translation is CASTSVGGGGNGYTF.